What follows are 25 T cell receptor beta chains derived from one specimen sequenced in a study of cytomegalovirus exposure and HLA in healthy donors (dated by TCRdb to 2017 to 2019). The method was the immunoSEQ multiplex PCR assay. A mixture of 60 forward primers for TCR Vbeta segments and 13 reverse primers for TCR Jbeta segments was used in the multiplex PCR. TCRdb re-hosts the immuneACCESS table, in-frame sequences only. Its copies lack some clones; in the studies checked, an unresolved V gene accounts for under half of them, and the cause for the rest is not known. This sample's table lists about 130,000 clones. The top ten clonotypes cover over 0.8% of the sample. The sample was PBMCs. The receptors derive from a man aged 18 to 30 in good health and CMV-seronegative.

J is TRBJ1-5 and V is TRBV12-1; TRBD1, the table's D call, was not compared with the DNA. TRBV12-1 is tagged as a pseudogene. The length of the CDR3 is 18 residues. CDR3 protein: CASSPRDSAKDFNGPQHF. CDR3 DNA sequence: TGTGCCAGCAGCCCTCGGGACAGCGCAAAGGACTTTAACGGGCCCCAGCATTTT.

The chain couples TRBV7-2 to TRBJ2-3; tentative D call: TRBD2 (6 bases). The V end lost 3 bases, the J end lost 1 base, and 11 bases lay between the germline ends. Germline V gives CDR1 SGHTA, CDR2 FQGNSA. The CDR3 runs 15 residues. The CDR3 region has the DNA TGTGCCAGCAGCTTTGAGTCTAGCGGCACAGATACGCAGTATTTT. It translates to CASSFESSGTDTQYF.

CDR3 nucleotides: TGTGCCAGCAGCTTCAGATCCGGGACTAACATCTACAATGAGCAGTTCTTC. Translation gives CASSFRSGTNIYNEQFF. This chain connects TRBV5-6 to TRBJ2-1; 7 nucleotides agree with TRBD2. This CDR3 region has 17 residues. Germline values: CDR1 SGHDT, CDR2 YYEEEE. J was trimmed by 3 bases and V by 2 bases; bases with no gene match: 11. Variable domain in full (rest from reference TRBV5-6 and TRBJ2-1): DAGVTQSPTHLIKTRGQQVTLRCSPKSGHDTVSWYQQALGQGPQFIFQYYEEEERQRGNFPDRFSGHQFPNYSSELNVNALLLGDSALYLCASSFRSGTNIYNEQFFGPGTRLTVL.

The V and J genes are TRBV9 and TRBJ1-1, with 12 bases matching TRBD1. Trimming removed 6 bases from V and 8 bases from J; junction bases left unmatched: 8. CDR3 length: 14 amino acids. Germline V gene data show CDR1 as SGDLS and CDR2 as YYNGEE. The CDR3 coding sequence is TGTGCCAGCACAACGGGACAGGGGGCTTCCGAAGCTTTCTTT. This encodes CASTTGQGASEAFF.

This rearrangement joins TRBV19 to TRBJ2-3, with TRBD2 matching 8 bases. CDR1 and CDR2 (germline): LNHDA, SQIVND (reference sequence). The CDR3 consists of 14 residues. Unmatched junction bases numbered 8, after V lost 5 bases and J lost 7 bases. In DNA, the CDR3 is TGTGCCAGTAGTCCTCCGGGACTAGAAAATACGCAGTATTTT. Protein sequence: CASSPPGLENTQYF.

The chain links TRBV6-5 to TRBJ1-3; D is uncertain. With 7 bases removed from V and 2 bases from J, the gap between germline ends came to 9 bases. Germline V gene lookup returns CDR1 MNHEY and CDR2 SVGAGI. The CDR3 is 13 residues long. DNA for the CDR3: TGTGCCAGCAAGAGGGAAGCTGGAAACACCATATATTTT. Translated, it gives CASKREAGNTIYF.

This chain joins TRBV9 and TRBJ2-7; the D gene is possibly TRBD2 (5 bases). Looked up from germline, CDR1 is SGDLS and CDR2 is YYNGEE. This CDR3 has 14 amino acids. Trimming took off 0 bases at V and 12 bases at J, with 19 bases between the two ends. The CDR3 is CASSVVRLAPDRYF. In DNA form, the CDR3 reads TGTGCCAGCAGCGTAGTCAGGCTAGCTCCCGATCGGTACTTC.

V is TRBV19 and J is TRBJ1-6; perhaps TRBD1 as D (5 bases). The CDR3 is 13 amino acids. V dropped 5 bases and J dropped 6 bases, with 8 bases sitting between them. Germline CDR1 and CDR2: LNHDA and SQIVND (reference sequence). CDR3 coding DNA: TGTGCCAGTAGTTCGGACACTAATTCACCCCTCCACTTT. Translated: CASSSDTNSPLHF.

The V and J genes are TRBV30 and TRBJ2-3; D is uncertain. The CDR3 contains 14 residues. Germline V gene sequence: CDR1 GTSNPN, CDR2 SVGIG (reference sequence). V was trimmed by 3 bases and J by 0 bases, leaving 10 bases between them. The CDR3 DNA is TGTGCCTGGAGGACATTGGGTAGCACAGATACGCAGTATTTT. The encoded protein is CAWRTLGSTDTQYF.

This chain joins TRBV28 and TRBJ1-5; D remains unclear. Trimming cost V 6 bases and J 9 bases, with 27 bases left between them. The CDR3 covers 17 residues. Germline loops: CDR1 MDHEN, CDR2 SYDVKM. CDR3 sequence reads: CASSLLSSTNSGSPQHF. CDR3 DNA: TGTGCCAGCAGCCTATTGTCGAGTACTAATTCCGGGTCGCCCCAGCATTTT. Full variable domain (remainder filled in from reference TRBV28 and TRBJ1-5): DVKVTQSSRYLVKRTGEKVFLECVQDMDHENMFWYRQDPGLGLRLIYFSYDVKMKEKGDIPEGYSVSREKKERFSLILESASTNQTSMYLCASSLLSSTNSGSPQHFGDGTRLSIL.

The J gene is TRBJ2-6, the V gene TRBV25-1, with a possible D match to TRBD2 (5 bases). The V end was cut by 4 bases, the J end by 2 bases, with 12 bases between. This CDR3 has 16 residues. Germline V lookup: CDR1 MGHDK, CDR2 SYGVNS. CDR3 sequence: CASSGRGLAGANVLTF. CDR3 nucleotide sequence: TGTGCCAGCAGTGGGCGAGGGCTAGCTGGGGCCAACGTCCTGACTTTC.

This rearrangement joins TRBV4-1 to TRBJ2-2; TRBD1 matches 11 bases. The germline V gene encodes CDR1 MGHRA and CDR2 YSYEKL. Trimming at V came to 0 bases and at J to 2 bases, leaving 11 bases not matched to a gene. This CDR3 contains 20 residues. CDR3: CASSQDQRTGQGVNTGELFF. The DNA of the CDR3 is TGCGCCAGCAGCCAAGATCAAAGGACGGGACAGGGGGTTAACACCGGGGAGCTGTTTTTT.

This chain uses TRBV7-8 with TRBJ2-1; 8 positions match TRBD2. Per the germline V gene, CDR1 is SGHVS and CDR2 is FQNEAQ. Trimming cost V 3 bases and J 4 bases; bases outside gene matches: 8. This CDR3 has 16 residues. As DNA, the CDR3 is TGTGCCAGCAGCTTCTCTCCCGGGGGGGGATACAATGAGCAGTTCTTC. As protein: CASSFSPGGGYNEQFF.

This chain's CDR3 is CASSLETGRGNQPQHF. As DNA, the CDR3 is TGTGCCAGCAGCTTAGAAACGGGAAGGGGCAATCAGCCCCAGCATTTT. V is TRBV7-2 and J is TRBJ1-5; D gene ambiguous. Trimming pared 1 base from V and 2 bases from J, leaving 12 bases between. This CDR3 has 16 amino acids. CDR1 and CDR2 (germline): SGHTA, FQGNSA.

The chain couples TRBV9 to TRBJ1-1; TRBD1 matches at 7 bases. Germline V gene lookup returns CDR1 SGDLS and CDR2 YYNGEE. This CDR3 contains 16 residues. V trimming: 3 bases; J trimming: 1 base; junction bases outside the gene matches: 9. The CDR3 sequence is CASSANRGLGNTEAFF. CDR3 sequence (DNA): TGTGCCAGCAGCGCAAACAGGGGATTAGGGAACACTGAAGCTTTCTTT.

Points on this clone: Relative to the germline gene, one junction end is altered; a read error may explain this. This chain joins TRBV7-7 and TRBJ2-3; maybe TRBD2 (6 bases). CDR1 and CDR2 (germline): SSHAT, FNYEAQ (reference sequence). The CDR3 consists of 13 residues. CDR3 coding DNA: TGTGCTAGCAGCCCGGGACTTAAAGATACGCAGTATTTT. It yields the protein CASSPGLKDTQYF.

The chain recombines TRBV9 with TRBJ2-7; 9 nucleotides line up with TRBD1. Germline V CDR1 and CDR2: SGDLS, YYNGEE. The CDR3 is 14 amino acids. J lost 6 bases, V lost 3 bases, and 7 bases had no gene match. The CDR3 sequence: CASSEGTGTVEQYF. For the CDR3, the DNA is TGTGCCAGCAGCGAGGGGACAGGGACGGTCGAGCAGTACTTC.

This rearrangement joins TRBV6-1 to TRBJ1-5; D call uncertain. The CDR3 loop spans 13 amino acids. CDR1 and CDR2 from the germline V gene are MNHNS and SASEGT. The ends were cut back, 8 bases at V and 0 bases at J, with 8 bases in the middle. The CDR3 sequence is CASRGVSNQPQHF. The CDR3 DNA is TGTGCCAGCCGTGGCGTTAGCAATCAGCCCCAGCATTTT.

The gene calls are TRBV5-4 and TRBJ2-3; the match to TRBD2 covers 7 bases. Germline assignment: CDR1 SGHNT and CDR2 YYREEE (reference sequence). The junction had 11 bases not matched to a gene; V was cut back by 6 bases and J by 4 bases. The CDR3 loop spans 15 amino acids. The CDR3 sequence: CASIRSGGGADTQYF. The CDR3 coding sequence is TGTGCCAGCATCCGATCGGGCGGGGGTGCAGATACGCAGTATTTT.

V gene TRBV30 combines with J gene TRBJ1-1; TRBD1 aligns across 7 bases. Looked up from germline, CDR1 is GTSNPN and CDR2 is SVGIG (reference sequence). Losses at the gene ends were 3 bases for V and 1 base for J; bases not matched to a gene: 11. The CDR3 is 16 amino acids. The CDR3 loop reads CAWRNPRTGSNTEAFF. CDR3 coding DNA: TGTGCCTGGAGGAACCCCCGGACAGGTTCGAACACTGAAGCTTTCTTT.

V is TRBV5-1 and J is TRBJ1-5; 9 nucleotides match TRBD1. This CDR3 is built from 13 residues. Germline CDR1 and CDR2: SGHRS and YFSETQ. With V trimmed by 9 bases and J by 7 bases, 8 bases remained unmatched. Here the CDR3 DNA reads TGCGCCAACCTAACAGGGGGCATCCAGCCCCAGCATTTT. Translating it yields CANLTGGIQPQHF.

The chain carries TRBV19 and TRBJ1-4; D gene unclear. CDR3 length equals 17 residues. CDR1 and CDR2 (germline): LNHDA, SQIVND (reference sequence). V lost 5 bases and J 8 bases, leaving 24 bases between the germline ends. CDR3 region: CASSLAPPERSGEKLFF. The CDR3 nucleotides are TGTGCCAGTAGTCTAGCCCCCCCCGAGAGGTCCGGGGAAAAACTGTTTTTT.

This chain uses TRBV10-2 with TRBJ1-2; 7 nucleotides line up with TRBD1. The V segment lost 5 bases and the J segment 6 bases; nucleotides outside the gene matches: 3. Germline assignment: CDR1 WSHSY and CDR2 SAAADI. The CDR3 runs 12 residues. The CDR3 is CASSQGVHGYTF. The CDR3 bases are TGCGCCAGCAGTCAGGGGGTCCATGGCTACACCTTC.

This chain uses TRBV6-5 with TRBJ2-5, with 7 bases identical to TRBD2. The J call may be wrong; the DNA end is better matched by TRBJ2-7. From germline, CDR1 is MNHEY and CDR2 SVGAGI. The CDR3 contains 14 residues. CDR3 bases: TGTGCCAGCAGTTACTCTGGGGGGGTCGACGAGCAGTACTTC. This codes for CASSYSGGVDEQYF.

The chain combines TRBV19 with TRBJ1-1; TRBD1 is a possible D gene (6 bases). Trimming pared 5 bases from V and 4 bases from J, leaving 14 bases between. CDR1 LNHDA and CDR2 SQIVND come from the germline V gene (reference sequence). The CDR3 totals 14 residues. The CDR3 is CASSPTTGRTEAFF. The CDR3 nucleotides are TGTGCCAGTAGTCCGACCACAGGGCGCACTGAAGCTTTCTTT.